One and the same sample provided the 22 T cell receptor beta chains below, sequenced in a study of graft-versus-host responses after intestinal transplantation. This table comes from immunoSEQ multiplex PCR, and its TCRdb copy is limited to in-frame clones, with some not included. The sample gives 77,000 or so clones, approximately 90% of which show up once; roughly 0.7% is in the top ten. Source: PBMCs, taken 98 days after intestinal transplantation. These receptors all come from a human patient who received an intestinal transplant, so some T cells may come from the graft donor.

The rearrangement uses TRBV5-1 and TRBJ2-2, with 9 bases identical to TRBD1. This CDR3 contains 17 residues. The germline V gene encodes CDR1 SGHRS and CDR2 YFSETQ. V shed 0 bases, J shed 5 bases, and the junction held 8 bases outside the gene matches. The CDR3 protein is CASSLAVGTGRTGELFF. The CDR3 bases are TGCGCCAGCAGCTTGGCCGTCGGGACAGGGAGGACCGGGGAGCTGTTTTTT.

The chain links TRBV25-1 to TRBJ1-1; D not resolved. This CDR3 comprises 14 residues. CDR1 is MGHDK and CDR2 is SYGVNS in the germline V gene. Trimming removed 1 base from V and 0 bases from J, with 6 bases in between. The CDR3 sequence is CASSELGLNTEAFF. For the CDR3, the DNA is TGTGCCAGCAGTGAATTAGGGCTGAACACTGAAGCTTTCTTT.

The CDR3 loop reads CASTVVRGIHQPQHF. The CDR3 DNA follows: TGTGCCAGCACTGTTGTGAGGGGGATTCATCAGCCCCAGCATTTT. The V call is TRBV28, the J call TRBJ1-5, with TRBD1 as a possible D gene (6 bases). The V and J ends lost 7 bases and 5 bases respectively, with 18 bases between them. CDR3 length: 15 amino acids. Germline V gives CDR1 MDHEN, CDR2 SYDVKM.

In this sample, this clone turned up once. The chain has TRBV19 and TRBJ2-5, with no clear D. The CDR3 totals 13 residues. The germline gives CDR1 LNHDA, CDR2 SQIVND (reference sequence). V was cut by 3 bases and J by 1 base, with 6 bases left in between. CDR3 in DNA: TGTGCCAGTAGTATTCCCCCCCAAGAGACCCAGTACTTC. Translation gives CASSIPPQETQYF.

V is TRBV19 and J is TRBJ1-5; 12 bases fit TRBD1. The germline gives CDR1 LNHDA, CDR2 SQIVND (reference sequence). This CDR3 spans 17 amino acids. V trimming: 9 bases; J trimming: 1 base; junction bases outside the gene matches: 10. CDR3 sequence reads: CASTGTGGMWSNQPQHF. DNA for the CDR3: TGTGCCAGCACCGGGACAGGGGGCATGTGGAGCAATCAGCCCCAGCATTTT.

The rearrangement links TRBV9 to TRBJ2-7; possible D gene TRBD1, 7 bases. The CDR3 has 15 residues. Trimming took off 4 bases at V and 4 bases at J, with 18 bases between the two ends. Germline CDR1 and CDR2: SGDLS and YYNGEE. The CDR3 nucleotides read TGTGCCAGCAGCCAGGGGGGCGTGGGGGCTTACGAGCAGTACTTC. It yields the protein CASSQGGVGAYEQYF. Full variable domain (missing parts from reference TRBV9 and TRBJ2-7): DSGVTQTPKHLITATGQRVTLRCSPRSGDLSVYWYQQSLDQGLQFLIQYYNGEERAKGNILERFSAQQFPDLHSELNLSSLELGDSALYFCASSQGGVGAYEQYFGPGTRLTVT.

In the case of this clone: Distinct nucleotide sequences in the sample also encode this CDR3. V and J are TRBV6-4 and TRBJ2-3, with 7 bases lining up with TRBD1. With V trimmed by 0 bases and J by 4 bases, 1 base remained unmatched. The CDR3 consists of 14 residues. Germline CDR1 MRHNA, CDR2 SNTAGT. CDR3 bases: TGTGCCAGCAGTGACTCGCAGGGGGCAGATACGCAGTATTTT. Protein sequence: CASSDSQGADTQYF.

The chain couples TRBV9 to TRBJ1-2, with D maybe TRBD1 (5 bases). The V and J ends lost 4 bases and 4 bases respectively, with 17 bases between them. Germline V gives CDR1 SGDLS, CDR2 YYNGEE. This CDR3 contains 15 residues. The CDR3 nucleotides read TGTGCCAGCAGCCCCAATCACGGGGCCGGCTATGGCTACACCTTC. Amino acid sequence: CASSPNHGAGYGYTF.

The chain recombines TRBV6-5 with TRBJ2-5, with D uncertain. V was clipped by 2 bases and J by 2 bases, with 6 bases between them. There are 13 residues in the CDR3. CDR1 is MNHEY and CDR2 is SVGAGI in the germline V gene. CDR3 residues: CASSYLGQETQYF. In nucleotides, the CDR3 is TGTGCCAGCAGTTACCTGGGTCAAGAGACCCAGTACTTC.

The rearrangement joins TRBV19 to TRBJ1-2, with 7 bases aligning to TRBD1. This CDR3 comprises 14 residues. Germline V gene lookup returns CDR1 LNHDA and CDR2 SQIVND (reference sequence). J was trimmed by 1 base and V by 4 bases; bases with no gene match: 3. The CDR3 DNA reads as TGTGCCAGTAGTAAAACAGGGGTTAACTATGGCTACACCTTC. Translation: CASSKTGVNYGYTF.

As DNA, the CDR3 is TGCGCCAGCAGACCGGACAGGTCCCCAGGCTATGGCTACACCTTC. This encodes CASRPDRSPGYGYTF. J is TRBJ1-2 and V is TRBV5-1; 7 positions agree with TRBD1. V lost 5 bases, J lost 4 bases, and 11 bases stayed unmatched. The CDR3 covers 15 residues. CDR1 is SGHRS and CDR2 is YFSETQ in the germline V gene.

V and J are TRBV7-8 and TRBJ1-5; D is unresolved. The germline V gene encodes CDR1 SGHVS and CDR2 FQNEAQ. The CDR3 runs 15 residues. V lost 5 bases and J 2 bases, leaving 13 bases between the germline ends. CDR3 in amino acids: CASSPFGEGNQPQHF. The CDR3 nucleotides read TGTGCCAGCAGCCCCTTTGGGGAAGGCAATCAGCCCCAGCATTTT.

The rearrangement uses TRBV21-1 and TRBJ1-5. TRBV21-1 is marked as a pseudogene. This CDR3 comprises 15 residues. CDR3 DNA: TGTGCCAGCAGGGACAGCCCGGGAGGCAATCAGCCCCAGCATTTT. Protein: CASRDSPGGNQPQHF.

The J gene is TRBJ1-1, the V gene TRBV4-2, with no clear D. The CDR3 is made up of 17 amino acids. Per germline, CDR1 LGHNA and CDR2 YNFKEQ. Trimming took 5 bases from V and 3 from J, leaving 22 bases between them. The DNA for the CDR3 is TGTGCCAGCAGCGAGGCGGTGAGAAGTAGTGTGGACACTGAAGCTTTCTTT. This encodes CASSEAVRSSVDTEAFF.

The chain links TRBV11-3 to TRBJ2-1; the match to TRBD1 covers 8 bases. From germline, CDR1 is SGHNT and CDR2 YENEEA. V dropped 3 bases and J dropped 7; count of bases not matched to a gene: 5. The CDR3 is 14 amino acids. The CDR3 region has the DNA TGTGCCAGCAGCTTCGAACAGGGGGAAAATGAGCAGTTCTTC. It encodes CASSFEQGENEQFF.

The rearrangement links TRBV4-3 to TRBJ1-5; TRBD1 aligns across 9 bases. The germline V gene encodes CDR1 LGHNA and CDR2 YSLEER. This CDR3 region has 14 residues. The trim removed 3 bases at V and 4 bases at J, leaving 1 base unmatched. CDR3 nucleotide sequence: TGCGCCAGCAGCCAGGGACAGGGAAATCAGCCCCAGCATTTT. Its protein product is CASSQGQGNQPQHF.

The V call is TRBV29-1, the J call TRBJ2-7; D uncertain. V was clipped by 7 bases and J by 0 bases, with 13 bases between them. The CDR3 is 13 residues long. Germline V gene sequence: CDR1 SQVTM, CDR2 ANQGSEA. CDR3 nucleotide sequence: TGCAGCGCTCGGACGGCAAGCTCCTACGAGCAGTACTTC. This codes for CSARTASSYEQYF.

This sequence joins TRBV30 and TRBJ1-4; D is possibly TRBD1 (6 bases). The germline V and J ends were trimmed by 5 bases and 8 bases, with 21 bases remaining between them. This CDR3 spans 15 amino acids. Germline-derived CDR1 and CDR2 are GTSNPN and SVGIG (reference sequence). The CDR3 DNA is TGTGCCTGGGGTGGATATACAGGGAGGTACGAAAAACTGTTTTTT. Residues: CAWGGYTGRYEKLFF.

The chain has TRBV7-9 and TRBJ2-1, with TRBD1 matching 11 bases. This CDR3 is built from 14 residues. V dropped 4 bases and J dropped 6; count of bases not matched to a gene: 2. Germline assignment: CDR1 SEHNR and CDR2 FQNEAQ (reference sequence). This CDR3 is CASSWTGGGNEQFF. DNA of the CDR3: TGTGCCAGCAGCTGGACAGGGGGCGGCAATGAGCAGTTCTTC.

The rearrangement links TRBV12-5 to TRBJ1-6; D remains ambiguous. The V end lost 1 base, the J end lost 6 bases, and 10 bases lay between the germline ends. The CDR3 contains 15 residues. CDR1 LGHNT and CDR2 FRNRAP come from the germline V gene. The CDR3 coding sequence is TGTGCTAGTGGTTTGGCAGGAGCCGCTAATTCACCCCTCCACTTT. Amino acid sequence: CASGLAGAANSPLHF.

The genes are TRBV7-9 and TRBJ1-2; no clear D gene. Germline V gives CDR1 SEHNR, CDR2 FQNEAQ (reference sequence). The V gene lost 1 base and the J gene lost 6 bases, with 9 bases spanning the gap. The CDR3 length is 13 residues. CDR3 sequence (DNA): TGTGCCAGCAGCTTAGGAAGGGAGGATGGCTACACCTTC. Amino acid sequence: CASSLGREDGYTF.

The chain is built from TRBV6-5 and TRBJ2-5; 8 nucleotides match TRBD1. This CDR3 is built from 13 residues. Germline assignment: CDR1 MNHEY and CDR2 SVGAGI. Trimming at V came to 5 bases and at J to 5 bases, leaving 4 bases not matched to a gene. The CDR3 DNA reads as TGTGCCAGCAGTGGAAGGGACAGGGAGACCCAGTACTTC. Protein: CASSGRDRETQYF.